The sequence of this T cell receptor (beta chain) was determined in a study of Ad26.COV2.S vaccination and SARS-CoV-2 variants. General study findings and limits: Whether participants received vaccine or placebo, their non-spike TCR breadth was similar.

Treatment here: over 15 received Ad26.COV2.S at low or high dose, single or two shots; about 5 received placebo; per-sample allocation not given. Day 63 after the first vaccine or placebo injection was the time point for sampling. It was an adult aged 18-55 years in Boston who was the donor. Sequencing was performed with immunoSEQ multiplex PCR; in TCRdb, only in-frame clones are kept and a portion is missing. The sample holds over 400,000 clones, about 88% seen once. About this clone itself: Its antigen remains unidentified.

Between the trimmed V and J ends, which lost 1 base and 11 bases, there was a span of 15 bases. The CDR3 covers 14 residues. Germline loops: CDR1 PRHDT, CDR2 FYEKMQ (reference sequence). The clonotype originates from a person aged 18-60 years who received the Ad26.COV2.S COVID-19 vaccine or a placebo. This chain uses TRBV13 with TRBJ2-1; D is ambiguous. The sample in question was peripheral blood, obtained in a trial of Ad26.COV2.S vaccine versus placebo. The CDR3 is CASSLEPTSPQQFF. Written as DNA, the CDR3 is TGTGCCAGCAGCTTAGAACCAACCAGCCCGCAGCAGTTCTTC.